This T cell receptor (beta chain) was sequenced during a study of blood T cell repertoires in COVID-19. This clone was counted only a few times. Between the trimmed V and J ends, which lost 0 bases and 4 bases, there was a span of 9 bases. Germline V gene data show CDR1 as KGHSH and CDR2 as LQKENI. The CDR3 sequence is 14 residues long. Method: immunoSEQ multiplex PCR; TCRdb's copy keeps in-frame clones and lacks some. The table includes roughly 280,000 clones, approximately 89% detected once. Donors of Cohort 3 who recovered were those that had two negative PCRs, clearance, or symptom resolution. The chain carries TRBV18 and TRBJ1-2; possibly TRBD1 for D (5 bases). This receptor was identified in a woman aged 60 to 75 who had recovered from COVID-19. The source material was PBMCs or T cells enriched from blood (not recorded which). The CDR3 nucleotides read TGTGCCAGCTCACCACCGACAGAAAGCTATGGCTACACCTTC. Its translation is CASSPPTESYGYTF.